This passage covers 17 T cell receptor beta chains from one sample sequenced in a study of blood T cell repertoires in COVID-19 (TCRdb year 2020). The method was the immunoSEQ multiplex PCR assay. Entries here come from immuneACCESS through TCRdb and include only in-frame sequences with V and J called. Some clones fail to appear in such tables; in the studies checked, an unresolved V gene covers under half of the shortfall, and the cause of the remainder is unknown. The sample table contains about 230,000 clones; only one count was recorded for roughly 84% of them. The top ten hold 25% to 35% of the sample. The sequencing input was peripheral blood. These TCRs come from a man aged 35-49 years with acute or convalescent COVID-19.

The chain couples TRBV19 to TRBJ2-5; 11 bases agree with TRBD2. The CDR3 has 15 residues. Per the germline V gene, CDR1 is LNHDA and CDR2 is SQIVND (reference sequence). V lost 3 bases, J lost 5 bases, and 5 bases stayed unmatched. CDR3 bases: TGTGCCAGTAGTATCCTAGCGGGAGGCCCGGAGACCCAGTACTTC. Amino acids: CASSILAGGPETQYF. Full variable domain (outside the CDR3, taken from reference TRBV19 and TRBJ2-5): DGGITQSPKYLFRKEGQNVTLSCEQNLNHDAMYWYRQDPGQGLRLIYYSQIVNDFQKGDIAEGYSVSREKKESFPLTVTSAQKNPTAFYLCASSILAGGPETQYFGPGTRLLVL.

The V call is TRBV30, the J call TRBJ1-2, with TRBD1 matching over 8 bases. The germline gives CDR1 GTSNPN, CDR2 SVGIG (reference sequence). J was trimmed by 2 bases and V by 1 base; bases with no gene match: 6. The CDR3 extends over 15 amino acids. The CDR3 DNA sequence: TGTGCCTGGAGTGGGGGCCAGGGGGCAAACTATGGCTACACCTTC. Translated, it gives CAWSGGQGANYGYTF.

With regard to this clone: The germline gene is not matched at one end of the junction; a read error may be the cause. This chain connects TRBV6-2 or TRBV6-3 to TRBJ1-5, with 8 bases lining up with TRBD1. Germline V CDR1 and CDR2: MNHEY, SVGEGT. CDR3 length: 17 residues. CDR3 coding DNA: TGTGCCAGCAGTTACTATCGTTTGGGACAGGAGAATCACCCCCAGCATTTT. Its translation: CASSYYRLGQENHPQHF.

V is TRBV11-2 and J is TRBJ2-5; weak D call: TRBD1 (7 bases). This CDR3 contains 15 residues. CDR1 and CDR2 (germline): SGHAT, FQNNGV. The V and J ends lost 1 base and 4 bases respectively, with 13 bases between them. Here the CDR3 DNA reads TGTGCCAGCAGCTTAGGTGGAGGGGGCGGAGAGACCCAGTACTTC. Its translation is CASSLGGGGGETQYF.

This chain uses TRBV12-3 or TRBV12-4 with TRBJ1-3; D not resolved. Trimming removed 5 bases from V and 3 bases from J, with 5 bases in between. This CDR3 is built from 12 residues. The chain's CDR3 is CASSPFGNTIYF. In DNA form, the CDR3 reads TGTGCCAGCAGTCCGTTTGGAAACACCATATATTTT.

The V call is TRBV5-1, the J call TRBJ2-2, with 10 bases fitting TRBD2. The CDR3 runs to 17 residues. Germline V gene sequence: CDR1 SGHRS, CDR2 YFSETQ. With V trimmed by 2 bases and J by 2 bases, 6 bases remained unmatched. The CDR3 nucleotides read TGCGCCAGCAGCTTTTACACTAGCGGGACAAACACCGGGGAGCTGTTTTTT. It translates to CASSFYTSGTNTGELFF. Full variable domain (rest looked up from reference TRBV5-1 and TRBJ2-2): KAGVTQTPRYLIKTRGQQVTLSCSPISGHRSVSWYQQTPGQGLQFLFEYFSETQRNKGNFPGRFSGRQFSNSRSEMNVSTLELGDSALYLCASSFYTSGTNTGELFFGEGSRLTVL.

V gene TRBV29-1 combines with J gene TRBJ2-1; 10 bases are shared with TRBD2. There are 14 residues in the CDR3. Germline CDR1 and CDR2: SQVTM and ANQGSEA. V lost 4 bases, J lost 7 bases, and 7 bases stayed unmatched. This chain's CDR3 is CSVGLAGVWNEQFF. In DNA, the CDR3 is TGCAGCGTTGGGCTAGCGGGAGTATGGAATGAGCAGTTCTTC.

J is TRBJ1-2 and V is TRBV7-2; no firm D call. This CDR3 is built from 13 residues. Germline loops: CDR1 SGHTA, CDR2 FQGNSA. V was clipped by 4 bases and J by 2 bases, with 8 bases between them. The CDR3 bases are TGTGCCAGCAGCTCCCCCGGGAACTATGGCTACACCTTC. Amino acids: CASSSPGNYGYTF.

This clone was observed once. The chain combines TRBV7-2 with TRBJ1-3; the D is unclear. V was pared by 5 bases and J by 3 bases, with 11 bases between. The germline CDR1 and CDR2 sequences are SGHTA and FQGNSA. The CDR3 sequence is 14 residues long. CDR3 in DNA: TGTGCCAGCAGCCCCAGAGGGCATGGAAACACCATATATTTT. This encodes CASSPRGHGNTIYF.

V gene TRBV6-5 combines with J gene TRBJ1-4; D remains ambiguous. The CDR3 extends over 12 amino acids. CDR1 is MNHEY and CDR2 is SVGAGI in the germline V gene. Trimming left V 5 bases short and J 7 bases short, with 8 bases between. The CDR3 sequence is CASSRVGEKLFF. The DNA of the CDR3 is TGTGCCAGCAGTCGGGTGGGTGAAAAACTGTTTTTT.

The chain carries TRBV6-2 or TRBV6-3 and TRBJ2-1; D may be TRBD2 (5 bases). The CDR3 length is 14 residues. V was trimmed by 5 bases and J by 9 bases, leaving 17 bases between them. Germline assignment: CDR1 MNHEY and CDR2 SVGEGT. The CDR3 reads CASSSREARGEQFF. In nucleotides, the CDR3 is TGTGCCAGCAGTAGTCGGGAAGCTCGGGGTGAGCAGTTCTTC.

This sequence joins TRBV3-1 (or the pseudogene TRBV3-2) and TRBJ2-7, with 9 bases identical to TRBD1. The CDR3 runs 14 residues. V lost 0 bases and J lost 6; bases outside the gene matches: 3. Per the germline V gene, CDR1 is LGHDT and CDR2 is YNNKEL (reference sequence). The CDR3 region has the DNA TGTGCCAGCAGCCAAGAACCGGGACAGGGCGAGCAGTACTTC. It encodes CASSQEPGQGEQYF.

The CDR3 sequence: CASSRTGVDYGYTF. DNA for the CDR3: TGTGCCAGCAGTCGGACAGGGGTGGACTATGGCTACACCTTC. The chain has TRBV27 and TRBJ1-2; 9 nucleotides agree with TRBD1. This CDR3 has 14 residues. The germline V gene encodes CDR1 MNHEY and CDR2 SMNVEV (reference sequence). The junction had 4 bases not matched to a gene; V was cut back by 5 bases and J by 3 bases.

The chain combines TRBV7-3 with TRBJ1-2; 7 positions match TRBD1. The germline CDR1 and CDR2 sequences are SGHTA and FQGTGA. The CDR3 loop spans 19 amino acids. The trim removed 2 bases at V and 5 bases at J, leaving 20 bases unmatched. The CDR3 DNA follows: TGTGCCAGCAGCTTAGATCGATGGGACACCGGGACAGCCGATTATGGCTACACCTTC. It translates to CASSLDRWDTGTADYGYTF.

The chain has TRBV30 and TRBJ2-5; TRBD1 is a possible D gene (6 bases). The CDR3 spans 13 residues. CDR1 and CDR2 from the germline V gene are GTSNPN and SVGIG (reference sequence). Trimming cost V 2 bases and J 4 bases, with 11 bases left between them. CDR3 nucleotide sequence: TGTGCCTGGAGTCTACAGGGCCGAGAGACCCAGTACTTC. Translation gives CAWSLQGRETQYF.

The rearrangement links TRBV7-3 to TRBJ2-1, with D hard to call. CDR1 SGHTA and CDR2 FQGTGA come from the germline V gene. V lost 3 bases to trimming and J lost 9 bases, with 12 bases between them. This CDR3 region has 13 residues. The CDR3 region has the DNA TGTGCCAGCAGCTTCAGTGCAGCAGGTGAGCAGTTCTTC. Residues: CASSFSAAGEQFF.

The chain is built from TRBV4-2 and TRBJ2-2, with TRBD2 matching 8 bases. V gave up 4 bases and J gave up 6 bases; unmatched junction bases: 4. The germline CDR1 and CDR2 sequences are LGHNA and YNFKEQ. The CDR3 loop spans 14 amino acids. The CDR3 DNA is TGTGCCAGCAGCCCGGGACTAGGAGCCGGGGAGCTGTTTTTT. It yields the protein CASSPGLGAGELFF.